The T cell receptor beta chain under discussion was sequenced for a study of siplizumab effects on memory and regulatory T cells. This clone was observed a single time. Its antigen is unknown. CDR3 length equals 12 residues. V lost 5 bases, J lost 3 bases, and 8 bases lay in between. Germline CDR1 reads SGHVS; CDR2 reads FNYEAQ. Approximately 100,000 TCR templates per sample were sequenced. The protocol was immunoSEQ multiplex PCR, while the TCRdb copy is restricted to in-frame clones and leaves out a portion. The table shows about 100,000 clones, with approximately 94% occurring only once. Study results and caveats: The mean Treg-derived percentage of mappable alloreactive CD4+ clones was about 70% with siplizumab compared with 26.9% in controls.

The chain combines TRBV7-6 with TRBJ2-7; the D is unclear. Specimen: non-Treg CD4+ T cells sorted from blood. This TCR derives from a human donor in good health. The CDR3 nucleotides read TGTGCCAGCAGCAACAAGGTCTACGAGCAGTACTTC. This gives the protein CASSNKVYEQYF.